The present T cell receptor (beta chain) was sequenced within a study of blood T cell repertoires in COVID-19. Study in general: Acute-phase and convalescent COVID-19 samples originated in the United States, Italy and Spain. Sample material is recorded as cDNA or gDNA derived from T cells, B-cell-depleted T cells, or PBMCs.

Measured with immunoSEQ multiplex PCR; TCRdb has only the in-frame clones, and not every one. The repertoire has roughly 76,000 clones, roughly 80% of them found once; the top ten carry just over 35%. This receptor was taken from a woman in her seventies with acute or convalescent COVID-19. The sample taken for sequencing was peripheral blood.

In DNA form, the CDR3 reads TGCGCCAGCAGCCACGTTGAGGGAGGACAGCCCCAGCATTTT. Amino acids: CASSHVEGGQPQHF. The V call is TRBV4-1, the J call TRBJ1-5; D is unclear. Germline lookup yields CDR1 MGHRA and CDR2 YSYEKL. This CDR3 region has 14 residues. V lost 3 bases and J 7 bases, leaving 13 bases between the germline ends.